In this sample, the clone carrying this T cell receptor (beta chain) turned up once. The CDR3 has 14 residues. Germline V CDR1 and CDR2: SGHTA, FQGTGA. Trimming took off 4 bases at V and 8 bases at J, with 15 bases between the two ends. The sample is drawn from a study of T cell responses to AZD1222 COVID-19 vaccine. Profiling relied on immunoSEQ multiplex PCR, and the TCRdb table lists in-frame clones only, not all of them. The sample includes about 150,000 clones, about 91% of them seen just once. The specimen was peripheral blood, collected on day 0 of AZD1222 vaccination. The rearrangement uses TRBV7-3 and TRBJ2-4, with no clear D. The source is an adult in good health. The CDR3, as DNA: TGTGCCAGCAGCTCCGGACGCCCCCCGGACATTCAGTACTTC. Encoded protein: CASSSGRPPDIQYF.